The next 8 T cell receptor beta chains were all read from a single sample in a study of T cells in Graves' hyperthyroidism and ophthalmopathy. TCR beta CDR3 region amplification was performed from RNA transcripts. The HTBI primer set was used in a first-round RT-PCR of the TCR CDR3. In TCRdb, the multiplex PCR reads were re-called with MiXCR into one record per CDR3 protein. The sample has a few hundred thousand distinct CDR3 sequences, approximately 48% seen once. Specimen: peripheral blood or thyroid tissue (not recorded which). The receptors shown here come from an adult woman with Graves' disease, either hyperthyroidism or ophthalmopathy (not recorded which).

This clonotype was seen only once. The chain couples TRBV20-1 to TRBJ2-5; 7 positions match TRBD2. J was trimmed by 7 bases and V by 4 bases; bases with no gene match: 12. This CDR3 contains 14 residues. Germline CDR1 DFQATT, CDR2 SNEGSKA (reference sequence). The DNA for the CDR3 is TGCAGTGCTACCAAGCGGGACTCGGGTATGACCCAGTACTTC. Translation: CSATKRDSGMTQYF.

This clonotype was seen repeatedly, ten times or more. V and J are TRBV19 and TRBJ1-5; 10 nucleotides align to TRBD1. The V gene end was trimmed by 7 bases and the J gene end by 4 bases; junction bases not matched to a gene: 4. The germline V gene encodes CDR1 LNHDA and CDR2 SQIVND (reference sequence). The CDR3 is 14 amino acids. This CDR3 reads CASIRTGGNQPQHF. The CDR3 DNA follows: TGTGCCAGTATTCGGACAGGGGGGAATCAGCCCCAGCATTTT.

This clonotype has only a few counts. The rearrangement joins TRBV7-9 to TRBJ1-1; TRBD1 agrees at 7 bases. Looked up from germline, CDR1 is SEHNR and CDR2 is FQNEAQ (reference sequence). The V segment lost 5 bases and the J segment 3 bases; nucleotides outside the gene matches: 6. CDR3 length: 14 amino acids. For the CDR3, the DNA is TGTGCCAGCAGCCACCGGGACAGAGACACTGAAGCTTTCTTT. Amino acid sequence: CASSHRDRDTEAFF.

This clonotype was observed at least ten times. The chain couples TRBV9 to TRBJ1-1, with D perhaps TRBD1 (5 bases). Germline V lookup: CDR1 SGDLS, CDR2 YYNGEE. The CDR3 length is 13 residues. V dropped 3 bases and J dropped 1 base, with 7 bases sitting between them. CDR3 amino acids: CASSGRGNTEAFF. The CDR3 coding sequence is TGTGCCAGCAGCGGAAGGGGGAACACTGAAGCTTTCTTT.

This clonotype has ten or more counts. The rearrangement uses TRBV10-3 and TRBJ2-5; 12 nucleotides agree with TRBD1. Per the germline V gene, CDR1 is ENHRY and CDR2 is SYGVKD. The CDR3 sequence is 15 residues long. With V trimmed by 6 bases and J by 5 bases, 7 bases remained unmatched. CDR3 in amino acids: CAIRHRDRGLETQYF. DNA of the CDR3: TGTGCCATCAGACACCGGGACAGGGGGCTTGAGACCCAGTACTTC.

This sequence joins TRBV2 and TRBJ2-5; 8 positions match TRBD1. CDR1 and CDR2 (germline): SNHLY, FYNNEI. V was pared by 1 base and J by 5 bases, with 12 bases of the junction left unmatched. CDR3 length: 17 residues. CDR3 in DNA: TGTGCCAGCAGTGAAGGGGGACCGACAGGGGAAGGGGAGACCCAGTACTTC. It specifies CASSEGGPTGEGETQYF.

In this sample, this clonotype turned up many times. The rearrangement joins TRBV14 to TRBJ2-5, with a tentative D call TRBD2 (5 bases). V lost 1 base, J lost 7 bases, and 13 bases lay in between. CDR1 and CDR2 from the germline V gene are SGHDN and FVKESK. This CDR3 region has 14 residues. CDR3 sequence (DNA): TGTGCCAGCAGCCAAGCGGCAGGAGGAGGGACCCAGTACTTC. Its protein is CASSQAAGGGTQYF. Drawing the rest from reference TRBV14 and TRBJ2-5, the complete variable domain is EAGVTQFPSHSVIEKGQTVTLRCDPISGHDNLYWYRRVMGKEIKFLLHFVKESKQDESGMPNNRFLAERTGGTYSTLKVQPAELEDSGVYFCASSQAAGGGTQYFGPGTRLLVL.

V is TRBV7-9 and J is TRBJ2-7; D is perhaps TRBD1 (5 bases). Germline lookup yields CDR1 SEHNR and CDR2 FQNEAQ (reference sequence). This CDR3 has 14 residues. V dropped 3 bases and J dropped 3 bases, with 12 bases sitting between them. The CDR3 loop reads CASSFGHRNYEQYF. The CDR3 coding sequence is TGTGCCAGCAGCTTTGGGCACAGGAACTACGAGCAGTACTTC.